These 16 T cell receptor beta chains share one sample of origin, sequenced in a study of neurological immune-mediated disorders. From the 5' RACE reads, TCRdb called clonotypes with MiXCR, one entry per CDR3 protein. The data contain tens of thousands of distinct CDR3 sequences, about 13% of them seen just once; the ten biggest clones take up about an eighth. The specimen was PBMCs. These receptors came from a woman between 55 and 75 years old with HTLV-1-associated myelopathy (HAM/TSP).

This clonotype was detected only a few times. The CDR3 loop reads CSARRRQTSYNEQFF. The CDR3 DNA reads as TGCAGTGCTAGACGCCGACAGACCTCCTACAATGAGCAGTTCTTC. The V call is TRBV20-1, the J call TRBJ2-1; D is possibly TRBD1 (5 bases). The CDR3 has 15 amino acids. Germline CDR1 reads DFQATT; CDR2 reads SNEGSKA (reference sequence). The ends were cut back, 2 bases at V and 0 bases at J, with 11 bases in the middle.

This clonotype was seen repeatedly, ten times or more. The chain is built from TRBV20-1 and TRBJ1-5, with D perhaps matching TRBD1 (5 bases). Looked up from germline, CDR1 is DFQATT and CDR2 is SNEGSKA (reference sequence). Between the trimmed V and J ends, which lost 4 bases and 3 bases, there was a span of 10 bases. The CDR3 is made up of 13 amino acids. Here the CDR3 DNA reads TGCAGTGCTATGACAGATCCCAATCAGCCCCAGCATTTT. This gives the protein CSAMTDPNQPQHF.

This clonotype was seen at least ten times. The chain recombines TRBV20-1 with TRBJ2-1; 11 bases match TRBD2. CDR1 is DFQATT and CDR2 is SNEGSKA in the germline V gene (reference sequence). This CDR3 is built from 15 residues. Trimming at V came to 2 bases and at J to 5 bases, leaving 5 bases not matched to a gene. Written as DNA, the CDR3 is TGCAGTGCTAGACCAGGGACTAGCGGAAACAATGAGCAGTTCTTC. Its translation is CSARPGTSGNNEQFF.

This clonotype was seen at least ten times. V and J are TRBV7-9 and TRBJ1-1; D is possibly TRBD1 (6 bases). The length of the CDR3 is 13 residues. Trimming stripped 5 bases from V and 4 bases from J, with 11 bases between. Germline CDR1 and CDR2: SEHNR and FQNEAQ (reference sequence). CDR3 coding DNA: TGTGCCAGCAGCCCTGTAGGGGGCACTGAAGCTTTCTTT. Its translation is CASSPVGGTEAFF.

Many counts were recorded for this clonotype. The rearrangement joins TRBV20-1 to TRBJ2-2; no clear D gene. V was shortened by 3 bases and J by 2 bases, with 16 bases between the two germline ends. The V gene's germline CDR1 is DFQATT and CDR2 SNEGSKA (reference sequence). This CDR3 contains 16 residues. CDR3 bases: TGCAGTGCTAGGGAGTACACAGCCTTAAACACCGGGGAGCTGTTTTTT. As protein: CSAREYTALNTGELFF.

This clonotype was detected many times. DNA for the CDR3: TGCAGTGCTAGAGTCACTAGCGTGGGGACAGATACGCAGTATTTT. It yields the protein CSARVTSVGTDTQYF. This chain links TRBV20-1 with TRBJ2-3; 7 positions match TRBD2. With V trimmed by 1 base and J by 3 bases, 7 bases remained unmatched. In germline, CDR1 is DFQATT, CDR2 SNEGSKA (reference sequence). The CDR3 extends over 15 amino acids.

This clonotype was picked up a small number of times. Written as DNA, the CDR3 is TGTGCCAGCAGCTTACCTAGCGGTACAGGGACCCAGTACTTC. This codes for CASSLPSGTGTQYF. This chain uses TRBV5-5 with TRBJ2-5; 7 bases are a match to TRBD2. V was pared by 2 bases and J by 7 bases, with 8 bases of the junction left unmatched. This CDR3 region has 14 residues. Per germline, CDR1 SGHKS and CDR2 YYEKEE (reference sequence).

At least ten counts were recorded for this clonotype. V is TRBV5-1 and J is TRBJ1-1, with 8 positions matching TRBD1. Germline V lookup: CDR1 SGHRS, CDR2 YFSETQ. CDR3 length equals 17 residues. V shed 0 bases, J shed 4 bases, and the junction held 11 bases outside the gene matches. This CDR3 is CASSLEQGGLRSTEAFF. Written as DNA, the CDR3 is TGCGCCAGCAGCTTGGAACAGGGGGGACTAAGGAGCACTGAAGCTTTCTTT. Drawing the rest from reference TRBV5-1 and TRBJ1-1, the complete variable domain is KAGVTQTPRYLIKTRGQQVTLSCSPISGHRSVSWYQQTPGQGLQFLFEYFSETQRNKGNFPGRFSGRQFSNSRSEMNVSTLELGDSALYLCASSLEQGGLRSTEAFFGQGTRLTVV.

This clonotype was counted many times. This rearrangement joins TRBV6-5 to TRBJ2-2; 9 nucleotides align to TRBD1. The germline gives CDR1 MNHEY, CDR2 SVGAGI. With V trimmed by 4 bases and J by 5 bases, 8 bases remained unmatched. CDR3 length equals 16 residues. CDR3 nucleotide sequence: TGTGCCAGCAGTTTCCTCTCGGGACAGGGAACCGGGGAGCTGTTTTTT. It encodes CASSFLSGQGTGELFF.

In its sample, this clonotype was seen many times. The chain carries TRBV9 and TRBJ2-7, with D uncertain. The germline V gene has CDR1 SGDLS and CDR2 YYNGEE. This CDR3 has 14 amino acids. Trimming pared 0 bases from V and 0 bases from J, leaving 7 bases between. This CDR3 reads CASSVEWFSYEQYF. The CDR3 bases are TGTGCCAGCAGCGTAGAATGGTTCTCCTACGAGCAGTACTTC.

This clonotype was seen ten or more times. The chain couples TRBV7-8 to TRBJ2-4; 8 bases are a match to TRBD1. CDR1 and CDR2 (germline): SGHVS, FQNEAQ. The CDR3 is 15 amino acids. V lost 1 base and J lost 7; bases outside the gene matches: 6. CDR3 sequence (DNA): TGTGCCAGCAGCTTAGAGACAGGGGACAACAACATTCAGTACTTC. It codes for CASSLETGDNNIQYF.

This clonotype was detected many times. The chain combines TRBV20-1 with TRBJ2-7, with D possibly matching TRBD2 (5 bases). Trimming took 6 bases from V and 2 from J, leaving 8 bases between them. In germline, CDR1 is DFQATT, CDR2 SNEGSKA (reference sequence). This CDR3 spans 11 amino acids. The CDR3 coding sequence is TGCAGTGCCGAGGGAGCCTACGAGCAGTACTTC. Its translation: CSAEGAYEQYF.

This clonotype was observed many times. The DNA for the CDR3 is TGTGCCAGCAAGTATACGGGGCAGGTTCTCTACGAGCAGTACTTC. Amino acid sequence: CASKYTGQVLYEQYF. The chain has TRBV6-2 or TRBV6-3 and TRBJ2-7; D tentatively fits TRBD1 or TRBD2 (5 bases each). Germline CDR1 MNHEY, CDR2 SVGEGT. This CDR3 is 15 amino acids long. V was pared by 7 bases and J by 3 bases, with 19 bases between.

This clonotype was counted at least ten times. This rearrangement joins TRBV2 to TRBJ1-5; D gene ambiguous. CDR3 length: 13 amino acids. V lost 7 bases and J 3 bases, leaving 10 bases between the germline ends. Germline loops: CDR1 SNHLY, CDR2 FYNNEI. The CDR3 spells CASTWDPNQPQHF. CDR3 nucleotides: TGTGCCAGCACGTGGGATCCCAATCAGCCCCAGCATTTT.

The sample holds many counts of this clonotype. The chain joins TRBV6-1 to TRBJ1-4; 8 positions match TRBD1. Per germline, CDR1 MNHNS and CDR2 SASEGT. CDR3 length equals 17 residues. V shed 6 bases and J 0 bases; nucleotides not matched to a gene: 9. CDR3 protein: CASRAGTGRPTNEKLFF. CDR3 bases: TGTGCCAGCAGGGCCGGGACAGGACGACCAACTAATGAAAAACTGTTTTTT.

This clonotype was recorded many times. The chain recombines TRBV12-3 or TRBV12-4 with TRBJ1-2; 7 positions agree with TRBD1. Trimming at V came to 6 bases and at J to 4 bases, leaving 8 bases not matched to a gene. The CDR3 runs 14 residues. CDR3 residues: CASSPDREVYGYTF. The CDR3 DNA reads TGTGCCAGCAGCCCTGACAGGGAAGTCTATGGCTACACCTTC.